The 15 T cell receptor beta chains listed next were all sequenced from one sample in a study of beta chain features in type 1 diabetes (dated by TCRdb to about 2018). Libraries were prepared through the immunoSEQ multiplex PCR assay. The entire isolated RNA was reverse transcribed using the High Capacity cDNA Reverse Transcription Kit, and thus expressed TCRB transcripts were sequenced. TCRdb re-hosts the immuneACCESS table, in-frame sequences only. Its copies lack some clones; in the studies checked, an unresolved V gene accounts for under half of them, and the cause for the rest is not known. The sample table lists 620,000 or so clones, about 14% of them with a count of one. The ten most abundant clones make up about 0.097% of the sample. Material: naive CD4+ T cells from blood. The sample's cell subset or site label, decoded: true naive CD4+ T cells. The receptors were sampled from a man aged 18 to 30 in good health.

V gene TRBV7-6 combines with J gene TRBJ2-1; TRBD1 or TRBD2 may be the D gene (5 bases each). Germline lookup yields CDR1 SGHVS and CDR2 FNYEAQ. Trimming shortened V by 2 bases and J by 6 bases, and 8 bases separated the two germline ends. The CDR3 consists of 13 residues. This CDR3 reads CASSLSRGNEQFF. The CDR3 nucleotides are TGTGCCAGCAGCTTATCGAGGGGCAATGAGCAGTTCTTC.

This clone was found a few times. This chain's CDR3 is CASSTAGGSTGELFF. The CDR3 DNA reads as TGTGCCAGCAGCACAGCGGGAGGTAGCACCGGGGAGCTGTTTTTT. The rearrangement joins TRBV9 to TRBJ2-2, with 9 bases aligning to TRBD2. Germline V lookup: CDR1 SGDLS, CDR2 YYNGEE. V lost 4 bases and J lost 4; bases outside the gene matches: 5. CDR3 size: 15 residues.

This clone has just a few counts. This chain uses TRBV2 with TRBJ1-2, with 7 bases that match TRBD1. CDR1 and CDR2 from the germline V gene are SNHLY and FYNNEI. V shed 6 bases, J shed 6 bases, and the junction held 10 bases outside the gene matches. The CDR3 loop spans 14 amino acids. CDR3 nucleotide sequence: TGTGCCAGCAGCTCCACAGGGGTGACGAATGGCTACACCTTC. Protein: CASSSTGVTNGYTF. Variable domain in full (rest from reference TRBV2 and TRBJ1-2): EPEVTQTPSHQVTQMGQEVILRCVPISNHLYFYWYRQILGQKVEFLVSFYNNEISEKSEIFDDQFSVERPDGSNFTLKIRSTKLEDSAMYFCASSSTGVTNGYTFGSGTRLTVV.

The chain carries TRBV13 and TRBJ1-2; 10 positions match TRBD1. The trim removed 5 bases at V and 0 bases at J, leaving 9 bases unmatched. Per germline, CDR1 PRHDT and CDR2 FYEKMQ (reference sequence). The CDR3 consists of 17 residues. Written as DNA, the CDR3 is TGTGCCAGCAGCAAAGACAGGGGGCGGCCCTCTAACTATGGCTACACCTTC. This translates into CASSKDRGRPSNYGYTF.

The chain employs TRBV9 and TRBJ2-5; D is uncertain. V dropped 4 bases and J dropped 5 bases, with 15 bases sitting between them. CDR1 is SGDLS and CDR2 is YYNGEE in the germline V gene. The CDR3 consists of 14 residues. The DNA for the CDR3 is TGTGCCAGCAGCTCCCGACCGCTCCCGGAGACCCAGTACTTC. Its translation: CASSSRPLPETQYF.

The J gene is TRBJ2-7, the V gene TRBV7-9; TRBD1 might be the D (8 bases). This CDR3 comprises 16 residues. V was trimmed by 6 bases and J by 5 bases, leaving 23 bases between them. The germline V gene encodes CDR1 SEHNR and CDR2 FQNEAQ (reference sequence). The CDR3 here is CASSSPAGQGGHEQYF. CDR3 coding DNA: TGTGCCAGCAGTTCCCCCGCAGGACAGGGAGGGCACGAGCAGTACTTC.

This clone has just a few counts. This chain uses TRBV9 with TRBJ2-7, with unresolved D. V was shortened by 1 base and J by 3 bases, with 8 bases between the two germline ends. Germline loops: CDR1 SGDLS, CDR2 YYNGEE. This CDR3 is 13 amino acids long. The chain's CDR3 is CASSVLPDYEQYF. DNA for the CDR3: TGTGCCAGCAGCGTACTTCCCGACTACGAGCAGTACTTC.

The CDR3 protein is CASSSPGQGLMNTEAFF. CDR3 bases: TGTGCCAGCAGCTCTCCGGGACAGGGGCTCATGAACACTGAAGCTTTCTTT. The rearrangement uses TRBV7-9 and TRBJ1-1, with TRBD1 matching 10 bases. The CDR3 has 17 amino acids. Germline trimming cut 4 bases from V and 0 bases from J; bases unmatched to any gene: 8. Per germline, CDR1 SEHNR and CDR2 FQNEAQ (reference sequence).

This chain connects TRBV29-1 to TRBJ1-5; D gene unclear. Between the trimmed V and J ends, which lost 3 bases and 6 bases, there was a span of 12 bases. In germline, CDR1 is SQVTM, CDR2 ANQGSEA. This CDR3 comprises 13 residues. CDR3 sequence: CSVEVGSGQPQHF. CDR3 coding DNA: TGCAGCGTTGAGGTGGGCTCGGGTCAGCCCCAGCATTTT.

Here the CDR3 DNA reads TGTGCCAGCTCACCCGGGACCCGCAATCAGCCCCAGCATTTT. Translation gives CASSPGTRNQPQHF. This chain links TRBV18 with TRBJ1-5; TRBD1 might be the D (5 bases). Germline-derived CDR1 and CDR2 are KGHSH and LQKENI. V lost 3 bases and J 2 bases, leaving 8 bases between the germline ends. The CDR3 covers 14 residues. Drawing the rest from reference TRBV18 and TRBJ1-5, the complete variable domain is NAGVMQNPRHLVRRRGQEARLRCSPMKGHSHVYWYRQLPEEGLKFMVYLQKENIIDESGMPKERFSAEFPKEGPSILRIQQVVRGDSAAYFCASSPGTRNQPQHFGDGTRLSIL.

This clone came up a few times. The J gene is TRBJ1-4, the V gene TRBV7-9, with D maybe TRBD1 (6 bases). Germline loops: CDR1 SEHNR, CDR2 FQNEAQ (reference sequence). This CDR3 contains 14 residues. V was shortened by 5 bases and J by 8 bases, with 15 bases between the two germline ends. The chain's CDR3 is CASSESRGPEKLFF. The CDR3 coding sequence is TGTGCCAGCAGCGAGAGCAGGGGTCCCGAAAAACTGTTTTTT.

The rearrangement joins TRBV7-9 to TRBJ1-2, with 8 bases lining up with TRBD1. Germline V gene sequence: CDR1 SEHNR, CDR2 FQNEAQ (reference sequence). Losses at the gene ends were 5 bases for V and 8 bases for J; bases not matched to a gene: 10. The length of the CDR3 is 14 residues. The CDR3 nucleotides read TGTGCCAGCAGCCCCTCAGGGGGCCCCTCCGGCTACACCTTC. Amino acids: CASSPSGGPSGYTF.

The rearrangement links TRBV28 to TRBJ2-2; D is possibly TRBD2 (5 bases). Trimming shortened V by 4 bases and J by 2 bases, and 17 bases separated the two germline ends. CDR3 length equals 17 residues. Per germline, CDR1 MDHEN and CDR2 SYDVKM. The chain's CDR3 is CASSSYWVRGNTGELFF. For the CDR3, the DNA is TGTGCCAGCAGTTCTTATTGGGTCCGGGGTAACACCGGGGAGCTGTTTTTT.

The V gene is TRBV19, the J gene TRBJ2-7, with a tentative D call TRBD1 (5 bases). The CDR3 sequence is 17 residues long. Per germline, CDR1 LNHDA and CDR2 SQIVND (reference sequence). V was trimmed by 3 bases and J by 2 bases, leaving 20 bases between them. CDR3 DNA: TGTGCCAGTAGTATGAGCAGGGTCCAGATTATTCCCTACGAGCAGTACTTC. Protein: CASSMSRVQIIPYEQYF.

This clone has only a few counts. The J gene is TRBJ1-2, the V gene TRBV5-6; D not certain. Germline V gives CDR1 SGHDT, CDR2 YYEEEE. Trimming left V 4 bases short and J 4 bases short, with 14 bases between. The CDR3 sequence is 14 residues long. The CDR3 DNA sequence: TGTGCCAGCAGCCGTGGGGAACGTGGCTATGGCTACACCTTC. It codes for CASSRGERGYGYTF. The variable domain in full, with the rest retrieved from reference TRBV5-6 and TRBJ1-2, is DAGVTQSPTHLIKTRGQQVTLRCSPKSGHDTVSWYQQALGQGPQFIFQYYEEEERQRGNFPDRFSGHQFPNYSSELNVNALLLGDSALYLCASSRGERGYGYTFGSGTRLTVV.